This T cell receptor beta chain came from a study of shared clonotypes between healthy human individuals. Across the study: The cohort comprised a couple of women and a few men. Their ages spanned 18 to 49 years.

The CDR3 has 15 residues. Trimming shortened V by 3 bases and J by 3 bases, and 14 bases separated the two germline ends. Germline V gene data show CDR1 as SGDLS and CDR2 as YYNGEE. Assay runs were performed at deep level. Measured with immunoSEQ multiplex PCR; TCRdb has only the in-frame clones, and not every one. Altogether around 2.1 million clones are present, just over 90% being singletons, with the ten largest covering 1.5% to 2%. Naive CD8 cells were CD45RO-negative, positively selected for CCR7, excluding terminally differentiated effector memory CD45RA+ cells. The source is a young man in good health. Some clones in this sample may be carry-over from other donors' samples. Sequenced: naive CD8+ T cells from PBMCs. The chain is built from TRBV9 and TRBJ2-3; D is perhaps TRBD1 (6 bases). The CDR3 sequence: CASSDAGVGTDTQYF. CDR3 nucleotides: TGTGCCAGCAGCGATGCAGGGGTAGGGACAGATACGCAGTATTTT.